The sequence of this TCR beta chain was determined in a study of blood T cell repertoires in COVID-19 (TCRdb year 2020). Background on the whole study: Samples from collaborators originated in the United States, Italy and Spain and spanned both the acute and convalescent phases of COVID-19. The prospective study material was composed of cDNA or gDNA derived from T cells, B-cell-depleted T cells, or PBMCs. Where available, HLA class I and class II types were obtained from metadata supplied by the sample provider rather than from assay-based typing. The samples were drawn from the first 160 participants of the ongoing ImmuneRACE study and from more than 1,000 subjects provided by 6 global collaborators. The dataset comprised deeply sampled blood TCRbeta repertoires from subjects exposed to, actively infected with, or recovered from COVID-19. The sample metadata nearly always contained a de-identified subject ID, COVID-19 status, age in years and sex. The repertoires were released in a freely available public database meant as a resource for research on the immune response to SARS-CoV-2.

One collaborating source in Seattle enrolled patients during active infection and followed them longitudinally through the course of disease. Whole blood was collected in K2EDTA tubes by collaborating institutions according to the institutions' own protocols. For TCRbeta analysis, collaborators shipped samples as frozen whole blood, isolated PBMCs, or DNA extracted from either of those sample types. Comments on this clone: Its target antigen remains unknown. No much larger clone exists at a distance of one base, and base qualities are not known.

Paper-wide results and their limitations: How much clinical and demographic metadata was included differed by source and by participant, and the metadata was provided uncurated.

The immunoSEQ Assay, a bias-controlled multiplex PCR, was used to amplify TCRbeta CDR3 regions from genomic DNA. As for the original processing: The number of nucleated cells in each sample was estimated by amplification of reference gene primers within the assay. Sequence reads were collapsed and filtered to measure the absolute abundance of every unique TCRbeta CDR3 rearrangement. For each sample, productive Simpson clonality was calculated as the square root of Simpson's diversity index across productive rearrangements. Entries here come from immuneACCESS through TCRdb and include only in-frame sequences with V and J called. Some clones fail to appear in such tables; in the studies checked, an unresolved V gene covers under half of the shortfall, and the cause of the remainder is unknown. D and trimming were read from the DNA, whereas the V and J calls and clone size are those reported in that table. Present in this sample are a few hundred thousand clones, about 87% of which were seen just once. Under 11% of the sample belongs to the ten largest clones.

CDR1 and CDR2 are read off the germline V gene (reference sequence) as SEHNR and FQNEAQ. Including the terminal cysteine and phenylalanine, the CDR3 comprises 15 residues. The only DNA kept is the CDR3, 45 bases in frame from the first base. Germline trimming: 5 bases from V, 7 bases from J; junction bases outside gene matches: 9. Sequenced sample: peripheral blood. The clonotype was recovered from a woman aged 25-40 years with COVID-19, enrolled during active disease. This chain joins TRBV7-9 to TRBJ1-2; TRBD1 lines up with 11 middle nucleotides. The DNA is TGTGCCAGCAGCCCGACCGGGACAGGGGGAGGTGGCTACACCTTC. Its amino acids are CASSPTGTGGGGYTF.